This T cell receptor beta chain was sequenced during a study of early T cells in non-severe SARS-CoV-2 infection (dated by TCRdb to the early 2020s). Concerning the study at large: Bulk RNA from unsorted whole blood was used for TCR sequencing, so alpha and beta chains could not be paired.

The study was a case-control design nested within a healthcare worker cohort in London, UK, with weekly nasopharyngeal swab PCR tests and blood sampling. Healthcare workers were recruited during the week of the UK lockdown, between 23 and 31 March 2020, and followed weekly for up to 16 weeks. The investigation overall reported the following: VDJdb matching was skewed toward anti-spike CD8 responses and likely underestimated virus-specific expansions by missing private and CD4 specificities.

This clonotype was counted at least ten times. It lacks a known antigen. Base quality data are lacking; no much larger clone is found one base away. Trimming costs V 1 base and J 2 bases, and their ends lie 9 bases apart. Its CDR3 holds 14 amino acids, cysteine through phenylalanine. Of all the DNA, just the CDR3 is kept, 42 bases in frame from base 1. CDR1 is given as SGHAT and CDR2 as FQNNGV, both from the germline V gene. Preparation of the library involved 5' RACE. Reads for this sample came from a NextSeq 500. The TCR library protocol attached unique molecular identifiers to individual cDNA molecules to correct for sequencing error and PCR bias. Both TCR alpha and beta chains were sequenced, and tight co-correlation was observed between alpha and beta sequence abundances in each sample. Regarding the original processing steps: Decombinator V4 was used to perform V gene, J gene and CDR3 annotation of TCR sequences. TCRs were defined as expanded if a significant change between any two time points was detected under a Poisson model with p below 0.0001. TCR abundances were normalised to the total number of TCRs sequenced per sample and expressed as counts per million. MAIT TCRs were defined by TRAV1-2 paired with TRAJ12, TRAJ20 or TRAJ33, and iNKT TCRs by TRAV10 paired with TRAJ18. VDJdb, accessed on 1 November 2021, was searched for TCRs annotated for CMV, EBV and SARS-CoV-2, and TCRs annotated for more than one antigen were excluded. TCRdb reworked the public reads: Q25 trimming with fastp, MiXCR clone assembly, productive beta chains retained. Every CDR3 protein is listed once, alongside the most common genes and DNA of its rows. TCRdb's processing, not the authors' own work, is the source of the V and J calls. This sample gives some 57,000 distinct CDR3 sequences in total; 7.5% to 9.5% of them show up just once. The ten largest make up 3.9% of the sample.

Sequencing used whole blood, obtained at baseline. The sequence came from an adult who was a healthcare worker with PCR-confirmed SARS-CoV-2 infection or an uninfected control (not recorded which). The rearrangement joined TRBV11-2 to TRBJ2-7; the D gene is not confidently resolved. The CDR3 in this case is CASSLAPRAYEQYF. The DNA sequence is as follows: TGTGCCAGCAGCTTAGCTCCCAGAGCCTACGAGCAGTACTTC.